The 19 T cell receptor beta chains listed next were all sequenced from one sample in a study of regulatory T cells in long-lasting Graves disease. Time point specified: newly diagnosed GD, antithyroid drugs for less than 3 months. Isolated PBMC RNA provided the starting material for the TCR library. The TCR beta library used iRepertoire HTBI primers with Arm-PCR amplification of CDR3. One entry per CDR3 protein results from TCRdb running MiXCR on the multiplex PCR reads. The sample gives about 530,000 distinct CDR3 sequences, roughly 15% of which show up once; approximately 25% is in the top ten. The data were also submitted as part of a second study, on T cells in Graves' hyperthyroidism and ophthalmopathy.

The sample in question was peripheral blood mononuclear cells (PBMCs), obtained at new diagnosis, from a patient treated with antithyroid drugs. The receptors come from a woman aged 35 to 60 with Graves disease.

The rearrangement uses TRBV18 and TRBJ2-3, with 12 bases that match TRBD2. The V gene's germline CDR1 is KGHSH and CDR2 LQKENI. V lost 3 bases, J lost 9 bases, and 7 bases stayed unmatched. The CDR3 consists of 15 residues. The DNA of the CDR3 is TGTGCCAGCTCACCCCGACTAGCGGGGGCCCTAACGCAGTATTTT. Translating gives CASSPRLAGALTQYF.

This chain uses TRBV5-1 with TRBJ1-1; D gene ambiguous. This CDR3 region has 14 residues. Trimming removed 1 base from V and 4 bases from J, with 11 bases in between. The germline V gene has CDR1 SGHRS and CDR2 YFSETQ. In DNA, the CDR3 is TGCGCCAGCAGCTTGTCTGGGGAAGGCACTGAAGCTTTCTTT. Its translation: CASSLSGEGTEAFF.

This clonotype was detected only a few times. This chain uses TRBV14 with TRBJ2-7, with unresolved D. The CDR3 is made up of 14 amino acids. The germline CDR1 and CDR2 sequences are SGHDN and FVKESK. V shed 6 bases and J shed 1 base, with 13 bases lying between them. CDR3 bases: TGTGCCAGCAGTCAGCACGGTAGTTCCTACGAGCAGTACTTC. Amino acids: CASSQHGSSYEQYF.

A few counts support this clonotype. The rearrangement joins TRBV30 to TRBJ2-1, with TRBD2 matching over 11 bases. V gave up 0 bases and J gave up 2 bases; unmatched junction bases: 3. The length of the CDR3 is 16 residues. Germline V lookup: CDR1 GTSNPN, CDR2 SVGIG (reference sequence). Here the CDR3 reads CAWSVQLAGAYNEQFF. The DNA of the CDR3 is TGTGCCTGGAGTGTACAACTAGCGGGGGCCTACAATGAGCAGTTCTTC.

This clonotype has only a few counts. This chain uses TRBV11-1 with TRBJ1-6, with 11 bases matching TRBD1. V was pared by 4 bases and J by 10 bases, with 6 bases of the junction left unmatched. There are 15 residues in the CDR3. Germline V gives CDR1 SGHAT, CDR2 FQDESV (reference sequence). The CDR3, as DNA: TGTGCCAGCAGCTCGCAGGGACAGGGGGAATCACCCCTCCACTTT. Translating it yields CASSSQGQGESPLHF.

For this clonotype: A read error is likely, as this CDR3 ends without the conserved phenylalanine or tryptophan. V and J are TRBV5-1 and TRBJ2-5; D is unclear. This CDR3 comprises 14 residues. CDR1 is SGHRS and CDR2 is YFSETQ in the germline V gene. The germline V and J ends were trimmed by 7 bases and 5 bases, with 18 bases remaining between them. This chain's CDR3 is CASGEDFALETQYS. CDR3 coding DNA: TGCGCCAGCGGAGAGGATTTTGCGCTGGAGACCCAGTACTCC.

CDR3 bases: TGTGCCAGCAGCCATGGACAGCGACAAGAGACCCAGTACTTC. Translation gives CASSHGQRQETQYF. This chain joins TRBV12-3 or TRBV12-4 and TRBJ2-5; possible D gene TRBD1, 6 bases. This CDR3 is 14 amino acids long. The V end lost 6 bases, the J end lost 2 bases, and 13 bases lay between the germline ends.

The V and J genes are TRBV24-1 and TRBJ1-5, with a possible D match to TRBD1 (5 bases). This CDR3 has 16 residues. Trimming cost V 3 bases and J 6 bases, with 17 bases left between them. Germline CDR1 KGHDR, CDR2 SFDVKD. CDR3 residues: CATSDPTGEEGQPQHF. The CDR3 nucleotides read TGTGCCACCAGTGATCCGACGGGGGAGGAGGGTCAGCCCCAGCATTTT.

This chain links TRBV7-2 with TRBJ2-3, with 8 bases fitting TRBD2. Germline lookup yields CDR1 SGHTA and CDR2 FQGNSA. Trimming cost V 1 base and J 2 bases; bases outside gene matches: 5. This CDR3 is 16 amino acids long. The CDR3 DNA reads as TGTGCCAGCAGCTTAGGCGGGGGGCCAGTCACAGATACGCAGTATTTT. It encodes CASSLGGGPVTDTQYF.

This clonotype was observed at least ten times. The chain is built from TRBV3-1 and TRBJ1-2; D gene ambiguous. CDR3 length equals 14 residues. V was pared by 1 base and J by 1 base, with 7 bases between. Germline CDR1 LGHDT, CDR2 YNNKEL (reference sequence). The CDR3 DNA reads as TGTGCCAGCAGCCAAGCATGGAGTAACTATGGCTACACCTTC. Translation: CASSQAWSNYGYTF.

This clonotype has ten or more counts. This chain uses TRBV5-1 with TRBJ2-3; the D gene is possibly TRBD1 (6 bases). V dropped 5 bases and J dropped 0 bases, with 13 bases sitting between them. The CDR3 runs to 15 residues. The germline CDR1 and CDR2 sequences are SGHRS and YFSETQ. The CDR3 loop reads CASSSQGFSTDTQYF. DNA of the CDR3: TGCGCCAGCAGTTCCCAGGGGTTTAGCACAGATACGCAGTATTTT.

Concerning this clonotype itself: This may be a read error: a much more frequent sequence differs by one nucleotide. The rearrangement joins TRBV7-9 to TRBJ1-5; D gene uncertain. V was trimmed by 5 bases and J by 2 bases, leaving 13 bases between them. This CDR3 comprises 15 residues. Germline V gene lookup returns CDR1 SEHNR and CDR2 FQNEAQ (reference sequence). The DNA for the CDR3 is TGTGCCAGCAGCCCAAGCGGATCGGGCAATCAGCCCCAGCATTTT. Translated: CASSPSGSGNQPQHF.

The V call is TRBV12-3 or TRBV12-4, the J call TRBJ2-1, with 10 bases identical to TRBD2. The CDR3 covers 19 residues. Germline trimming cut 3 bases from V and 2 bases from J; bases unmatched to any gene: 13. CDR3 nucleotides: TGTGCCAGCAGTTTTAGCGGGGGGCCACATCCTATCGCCTACAATGAGCAGTTCTTC. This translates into CASSFSGGPHPIAYNEQFF.

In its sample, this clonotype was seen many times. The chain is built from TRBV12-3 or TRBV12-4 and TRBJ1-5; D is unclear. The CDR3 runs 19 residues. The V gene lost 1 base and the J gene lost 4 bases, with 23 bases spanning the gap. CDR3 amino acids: CASSLGSGSGWAVNQPQHF. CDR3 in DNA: TGTGCCAGCAGTTTAGGCTCCGGGTCCGGTTGGGCGGTTAATCAGCCCCAGCATTTT.

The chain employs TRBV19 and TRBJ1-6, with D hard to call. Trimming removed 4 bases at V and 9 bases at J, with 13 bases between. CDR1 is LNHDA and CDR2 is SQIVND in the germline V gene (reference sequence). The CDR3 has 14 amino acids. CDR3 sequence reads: CASSKPGSSSPLHF. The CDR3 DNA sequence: TGTGCCAGTAGTAAACCGGGCTCAAGTTCACCCCTCCACTTT. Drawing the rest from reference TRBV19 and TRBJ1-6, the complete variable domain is DGGITQSPKYLFRKEGQNVTLSCEQNLNHDAMYWYRQDPGQGLRLIYYSQIVNDFQKGDIAEGYSVSREKKESFPLTVTSAQKNPTAFYLCASSKPGSSSPLHFGNGTRLTVT.

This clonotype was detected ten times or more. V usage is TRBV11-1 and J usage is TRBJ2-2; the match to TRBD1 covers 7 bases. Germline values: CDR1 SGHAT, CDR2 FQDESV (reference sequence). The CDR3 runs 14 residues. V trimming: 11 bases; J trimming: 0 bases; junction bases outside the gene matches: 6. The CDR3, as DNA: TGTGCCGCCAGACAGGGCACGAACACCGGGGAGCTGTTTTTT. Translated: CAARQGTNTGELFF.

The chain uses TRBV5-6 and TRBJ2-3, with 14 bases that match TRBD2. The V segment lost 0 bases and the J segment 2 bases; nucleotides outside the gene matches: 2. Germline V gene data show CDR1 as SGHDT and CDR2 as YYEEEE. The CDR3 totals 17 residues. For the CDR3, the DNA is TGTGCCAGCAGCTTGGAGGGACTAGCGGGGGCCACAGATACGCAGTATTTT. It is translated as CASSLEGLAGATDTQYF.

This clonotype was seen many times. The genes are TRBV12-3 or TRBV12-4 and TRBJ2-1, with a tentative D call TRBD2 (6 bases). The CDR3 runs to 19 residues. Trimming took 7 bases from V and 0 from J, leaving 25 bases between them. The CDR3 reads CASTPLPGWGDSSYNEQFF. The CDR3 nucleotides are TGTGCCAGCACCCCTCTCCCTGGGTGGGGGGATAGCTCCTACAATGAGCAGTTCTTC.

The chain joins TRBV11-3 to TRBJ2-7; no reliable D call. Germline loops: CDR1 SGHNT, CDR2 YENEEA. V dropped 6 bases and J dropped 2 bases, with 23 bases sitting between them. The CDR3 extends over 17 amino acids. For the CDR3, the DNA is TGTGCCAGCAGTACTTTTTTTGTCCCTACCCCCACCTACGAGCAGTACTTC. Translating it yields CASSTFFVPTPTYEQYF.